This is a list of T cell receptor beta chains from one sample in a study of T cells after yellow fever vaccination. A single record per CDR3 protein comes from TCRdb applying MiXCR to the 5' RACE reads. The sample contains some 500,000 distinct CDR3 sequences, about 13% of which appear only once. The input for sequencing was PBMCs, taken on the day of the yellow fever booster vaccination. Receptor source: a man aged 30 to 45 who received the YFV17D yellow fever vaccine. CDR3s include the opening cysteine and the closing phenylalanine or tryptophan. D genes are given only for firm matches. Rows may omit the clone size; those that give it use once, few, many or a size class.

J gene,clone size,V gene,D gene,CDR3 DNA,CDR3 protein
TRBJ2-1,NA,TRBV6-5,NA,TGTGCCAGCAGACACGTTGACAATGAGCAGTTCTTC,CASRHVDNEQFF
TRBJ2-1,few,TRBV9,TRBD2,TGTGCCAGCAGCGAGAGCGGGGCGATCAGTGAGCAGTTCTTC,CASSESGAISEQFF
TRBJ2-4,NA,TRBV7-2,NA,TGTGCCAGCAGCGAGGGGGGCGGGAGTTCGTACATTCAGTACTTC,CASSEGGGSSYIQYF
TRBJ2-1,few,TRBV11-2,TRBD2,TGTGCCAGCAGCCGGGTGGGGACTAGCGGCTCCTACAATGAGCAGTTCTTC,CASSRVGTSGSYNEQFF
TRBJ2-7,few,TRBV24-1,TRBD2,TGTGCCACCAGTGATGCCGGGAGGTCCTACGAGCAGTACTTC,CATSDAGRSYEQYF
TRBJ2-5,NA,TRBV5-1,NA,TGCGCCAGCAGCCTACTGGGAGGAGAAGAGACCCAGTACTTC,CASSLLGGEETQYF
TRBJ2-3,NA,TRBV4-3,NA,TGCGCCAGCAGCCAAGATTTGTACCCACCCACAGATACGCAGTATTTT,CASSQDLYPPTDTQYF
TRBJ2-3,NA,TRBV20-1,NA,TGCAGTGCTCACAGCGGGTGGGGAGGCACAGATACGCAGTATTTT,CSAHSGWGGTDTQYF
TRBJ2-1,once,TRBV5-4,TRBD1,TGTGCCAGCAGCTTGGCTCAGGGGGTCAACGGTGAGCAGTTCTTC,CASSLAQGVNGEQFF
TRBJ2-7,few,TRBV3-1,TRBD2,TGTGCCAGCAGCCAAGGACTAGCGGGAAGCTCGGACGAGCAGTACTTC,CASSQGLAGSSDEQYF
TRBJ2-3,few,TRBV29-1,TRBD2,TGCAGCGCACGCCCCCCGACTAGCGGGAGGGGGAATACGCAGTATTTT,CSARPPTSGRGNTQYF
TRBJ2-7,few,TRBV6-1,TRBD2,TGTGCCAGCAGCCCCCGACCAGCGGGGGGATACGAGCAGTACTTC,CASSPRPAGGYEQYF
TRBJ2-5,NA,TRBV5-4,TRBD2,TGTGCCAGCAGCTCTACTAGCGGGATGGAACAAGAGACCCAGTACTTC,CASSSTSGMEQETQYF
TRBJ2-7,NA,TRBV6-5,NA,TGTGCCAGCAGTTCAAGCTCCCCCTACGAGCAGTACTTC,CASSSSSPYEQYF
TRBJ2-3,few,TRBV20-1,TRBD2,TGCAGTGCGAGACCTCGACTAGCGGGCCTGCGAGATACGCAGTATTTT,CSARPRLAGLRDTQYF
TRBJ2-5,few,TRBV5-1,TRBD1,TGCGCCAGCAGCTTGTTGGGACAGGGGTTTCAAGAGACCCAGTACTTC,CASSLLGQGFQETQYF
TRBJ2-7,NA,TRBV18,NA,TGTGCCAGCTCACCACCGAGTACGACGGGGGCTAAGCAGTACTTC,CASSPPSTTGAKQYF
TRBJ2-1,NA,TRBV20-1,TRBD2,TGCAGTGGTAATAGCGGGAGAGACAGGAATGAGCAGTTCTTC,CSGNSGRDRNEQFF
TRBJ2-1,few,TRBV6-2/TRBV6-3,NA,TGTGCCACCCTTCCAGCCTTCAGGGCTGTTGAGCAGTTCTTC,CATLPAFRAVEQFF
TRBJ2-1,NA,TRBV28,NA,TGTGCCAGCAGTTTATTGCAGGAGCAGTTCTTC,CASSLLQEQFF
TRBJ2-1,few,TRBV18,NA,TGTGCCAGCTCACCGGCGAGGCTGTCCTACAATGAGCAGTTCTTC,CASSPARLSYNEQFF
TRBJ1-2,NA,TRBV7-9,NA,TGTGCCAGCAGCCCGAACCCAGGTGGCAGGCCTAACTATGGCTACACCTTC,CASSPNPGGRPNYGYTF
TRBJ2-1,NA,TRBV28,NA,TGTGCCAGCAACCCCAGAAGGGATTCCCGTTACAATGAGCAGTTCTTC,CASNPRRDSRYNEQFF
TRBJ2-7,NA,TRBV7-2,TRBD2,TGTGCCAGCAGCTTAGCGGCCCAGGGACTAGCGGCGGCCTATGAGCAGTACTTC,CASSLAAQGLAAAYEQYF
TRBJ2-3,few,TRBV20-1,NA,TGCAGTGCGACCTCCCCCCGGACTATCGGGGCAGATACGCAGTATTTT,CSATSPRTIGADTQYF
TRBJ2-2,NA,TRBV12-3/TRBV12-4,TRBD1,TGTGCCAGCAACAAGGGGGCCGGGACCGGGGAGCTGTTTTTT,CASNKGAGTGELFF
TRBJ2-7,NA,TRBV10-3,TRBD1,TGTGCCATCAGTGAAAGGGACAGGGGGACCTACGAGCAGTACTTC,CAISERDRGTYEQYF
TRBJ2-1,NA,TRBV6-4,NA,TGTGCCAGCAGTGGGGAGAGAAGGCGGAAAAATGAGCAGTTCTTC,CASSGERRRKNEQFF
TRBJ1-3,many,TRBV12-3/TRBV12-4,NA,TGTGCCAGCAGTTTTGATGAGGTGGCTGGAAACACCATATATTTT,CASSFDEVAGNTIYF
TRBJ2-1,NA,TRBV12-3/TRBV12-4,TRBD1,TGTGCCAGCAAGAGGCCGACAGGGGACAGCTCCTACAATGAGCAGTTCTTC,CASKRPTGDSSYNEQFF
TRBJ2-5,few,TRBV4-3,NA,TGCGCCAGCAGCCAAAGGGTCCAGCAAGAGACCCAGTACTTC,CASSQRVQQETQYF
TRBJ2-3,NA,TRBV15,NA,TGTGCCACCAGCAATCAGGGGCATAGCACAGATACGCAGTATTTT,CATSNQGHSTDTQYF
TRBJ2-5,few,TRBV7-2,NA,TGTGCCAGCAGCTTAGCCGTTCAGGGTGGGCAAGAGACCCAGTACTTC,CASSLAVQGGQETQYF